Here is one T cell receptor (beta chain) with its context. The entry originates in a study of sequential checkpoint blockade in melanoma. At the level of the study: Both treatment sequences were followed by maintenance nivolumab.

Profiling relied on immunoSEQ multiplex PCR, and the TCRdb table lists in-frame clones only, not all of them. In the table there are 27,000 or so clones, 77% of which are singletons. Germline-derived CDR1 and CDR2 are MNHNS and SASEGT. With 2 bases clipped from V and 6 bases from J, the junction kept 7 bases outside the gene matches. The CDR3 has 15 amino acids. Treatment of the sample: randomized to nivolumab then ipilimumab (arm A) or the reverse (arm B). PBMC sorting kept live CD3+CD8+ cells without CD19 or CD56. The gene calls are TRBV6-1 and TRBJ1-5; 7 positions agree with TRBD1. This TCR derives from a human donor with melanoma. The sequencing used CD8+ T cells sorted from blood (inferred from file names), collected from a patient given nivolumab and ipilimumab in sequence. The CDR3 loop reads CASSESPDRVQPQHF. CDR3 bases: TGTGCCAGCAGTGAATCCCCTGACAGGGTTCAGCCCCAGCATTTT.